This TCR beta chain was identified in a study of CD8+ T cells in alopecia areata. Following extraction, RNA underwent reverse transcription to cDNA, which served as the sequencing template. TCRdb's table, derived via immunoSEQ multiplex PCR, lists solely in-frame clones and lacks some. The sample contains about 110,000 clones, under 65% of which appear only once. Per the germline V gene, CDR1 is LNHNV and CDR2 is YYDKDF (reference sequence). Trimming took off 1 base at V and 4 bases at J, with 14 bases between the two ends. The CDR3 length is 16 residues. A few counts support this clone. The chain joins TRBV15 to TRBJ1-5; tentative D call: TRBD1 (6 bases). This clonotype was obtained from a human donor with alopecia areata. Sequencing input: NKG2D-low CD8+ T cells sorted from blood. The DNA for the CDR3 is TGTGCCACCAGCAGAGCCGTCAGGGGAGGGAATCAGCCCCAGCATTTT. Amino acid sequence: CATSRAVRGGNQPQHF.